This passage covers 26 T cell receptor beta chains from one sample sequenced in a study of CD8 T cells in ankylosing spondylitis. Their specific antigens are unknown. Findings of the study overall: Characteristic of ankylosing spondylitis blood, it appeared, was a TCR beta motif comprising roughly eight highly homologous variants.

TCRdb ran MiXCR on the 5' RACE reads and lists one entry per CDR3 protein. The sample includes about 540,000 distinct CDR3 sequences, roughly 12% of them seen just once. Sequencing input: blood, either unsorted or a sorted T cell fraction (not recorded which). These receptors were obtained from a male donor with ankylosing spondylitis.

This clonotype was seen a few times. The CDR3 nucleotides read TGTGCCAGCAGCTCCGACTCCAGGCTCCGCTACGAGCAGTACTTC. Translated, it gives CASSSDSRLRYEQYF. The chain recombines TRBV5-6 with TRBJ2-7; D not certain. V dropped 3 bases and J dropped 3 bases, with 16 bases sitting between them. Germline V lookup: CDR1 SGHDT, CDR2 YYEEEE. The CDR3 length is 15 residues.

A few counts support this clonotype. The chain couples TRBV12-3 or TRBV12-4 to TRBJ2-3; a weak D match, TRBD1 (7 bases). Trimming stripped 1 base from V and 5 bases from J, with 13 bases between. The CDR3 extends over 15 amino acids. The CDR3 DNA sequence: TGTGCCAGCAGTTTAGGCTCGCAGGGGGGAGATACGCAGTATTTT. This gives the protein CASSLGSQGGDTQYF.

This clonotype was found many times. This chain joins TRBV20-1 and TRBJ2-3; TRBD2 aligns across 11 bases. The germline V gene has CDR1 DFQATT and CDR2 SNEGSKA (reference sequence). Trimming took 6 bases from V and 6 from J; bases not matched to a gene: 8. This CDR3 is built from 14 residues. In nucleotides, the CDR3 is TGCAGTGCCAAAGTCACTAGCGGGAGTGATACGCAGTATTTT. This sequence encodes CSAKVTSGSDTQYF.

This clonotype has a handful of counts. CDR3 in DNA: TGTGCCAGCAGCTTTTGGACTAGCGGGTCAGATGAGCAGTTCTTC. Translating gives CASSFWTSGSDEQFF. The chain combines TRBV5-6 with TRBJ2-1; TRBD2 agrees at 11 bases. The junction had 6 bases not matched to a gene; V was cut back by 2 bases and J by 8 bases. This CDR3 contains 15 residues. Per the germline V gene, CDR1 is SGHDT and CDR2 is YYEEEE.

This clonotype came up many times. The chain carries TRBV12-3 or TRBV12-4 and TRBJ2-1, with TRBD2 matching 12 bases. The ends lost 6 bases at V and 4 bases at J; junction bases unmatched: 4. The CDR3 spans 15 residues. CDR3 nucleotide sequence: TGTGCCAGCAGGCAGACTAGCGGGGGATACAATGAGCAGTTCTTC. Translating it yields CASRQTSGGYNEQFF.

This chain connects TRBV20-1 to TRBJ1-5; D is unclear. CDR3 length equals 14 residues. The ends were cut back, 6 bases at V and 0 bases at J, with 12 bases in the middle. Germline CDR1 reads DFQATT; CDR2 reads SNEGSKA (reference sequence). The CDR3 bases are TGCAGTGCCCCACGTGGTTCTAGCAATCAGCCCCAGCATTTT. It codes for CSAPRGSSNQPQHF.

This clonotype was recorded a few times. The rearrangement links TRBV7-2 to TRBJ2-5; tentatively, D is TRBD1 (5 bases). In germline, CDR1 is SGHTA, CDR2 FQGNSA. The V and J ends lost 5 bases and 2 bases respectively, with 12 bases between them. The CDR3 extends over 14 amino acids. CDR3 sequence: CASSPLQGQETQYF. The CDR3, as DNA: TGTGCCAGCAGCCCTCTCCAGGGACAAGAGACCCAGTACTTC.

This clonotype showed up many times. Written as DNA, the CDR3 is TGTGCCAGCAGCTTGGCTGGGGGGCAGAACACTGAAGCTTTCTTT. The encoded protein is CASSLAGGQNTEAFF. This chain joins TRBV5-5 and TRBJ1-1, with D perhaps TRBD1 (6 bases). V was clipped by 0 bases and J by 1 base, with 10 bases between them. In germline, CDR1 is SGHKS, CDR2 YYEKEE (reference sequence). The CDR3 runs to 15 residues.

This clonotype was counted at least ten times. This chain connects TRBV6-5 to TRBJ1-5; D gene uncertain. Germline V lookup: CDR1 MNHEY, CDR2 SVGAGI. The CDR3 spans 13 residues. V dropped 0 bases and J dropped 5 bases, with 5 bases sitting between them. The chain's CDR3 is CASSYSLDQPQHF. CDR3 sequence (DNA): TGTGCCAGCAGTTACTCCCTTGATCAGCCCCAGCATTTT.

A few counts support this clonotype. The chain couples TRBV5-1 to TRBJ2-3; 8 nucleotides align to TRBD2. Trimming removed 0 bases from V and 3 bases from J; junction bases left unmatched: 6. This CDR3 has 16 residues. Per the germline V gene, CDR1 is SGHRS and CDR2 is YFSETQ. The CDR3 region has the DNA TGCGCCAGCAGCTTGGTGGGCGGGAGGAAAACAGATACGCAGTATTTT. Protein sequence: CASSLVGGRKTDTQYF.

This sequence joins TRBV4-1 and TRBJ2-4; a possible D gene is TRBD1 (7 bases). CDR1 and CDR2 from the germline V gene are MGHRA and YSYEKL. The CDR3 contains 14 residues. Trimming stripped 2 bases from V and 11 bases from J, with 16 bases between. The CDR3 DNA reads TGCGCCAGCAGCCAAATCCAGGAGGGGACAGTTCAGTACTTC. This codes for CASSQIQEGTVQYF.

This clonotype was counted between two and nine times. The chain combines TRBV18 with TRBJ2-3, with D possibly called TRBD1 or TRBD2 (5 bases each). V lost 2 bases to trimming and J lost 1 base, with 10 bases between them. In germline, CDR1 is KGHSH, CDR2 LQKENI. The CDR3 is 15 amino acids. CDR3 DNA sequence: TGTGCCAGCTCACCAGTCGGGGACGGCACAGATACGCAGTATTTT. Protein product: CASSPVGDGTDTQYF.

Written as DNA, the CDR3 is TGTGCCAGCAGCATAGGGACAGGAGGAAAAGCTTTCTTT. It specifies CASSIGTGGKAFF. This chain connects TRBV5-5 to TRBJ1-1; 8 bases map to TRBD1. Unmatched junction bases numbered 8, after V lost 4 bases and J lost 9 bases. Per the germline V gene, CDR1 is SGHKS and CDR2 is YYEKEE (reference sequence). The CDR3 loop spans 13 amino acids.

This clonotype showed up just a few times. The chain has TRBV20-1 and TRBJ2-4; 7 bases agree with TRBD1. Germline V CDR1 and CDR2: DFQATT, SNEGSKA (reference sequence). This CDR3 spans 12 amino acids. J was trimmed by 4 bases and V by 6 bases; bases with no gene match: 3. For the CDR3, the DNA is TGCAGTGCCCGACAGGGTAAAAACATTCAGTACTTC. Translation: CSARQGKNIQYF.

The DNA of the CDR3 is TGTGCCAGCAGTTTACTCCGGGACAACACTGAAGCTTTCTTT. Translation: CASSLLRDNTEAFF. This rearrangement joins TRBV27 to TRBJ1-1; tentative D call: TRBD1 (5 bases). The germline V gene has CDR1 MNHEY and CDR2 SMNVEV (reference sequence). V was cut by 2 bases and J by 2 bases, with 9 bases left in between. CDR3 length: 14 residues.

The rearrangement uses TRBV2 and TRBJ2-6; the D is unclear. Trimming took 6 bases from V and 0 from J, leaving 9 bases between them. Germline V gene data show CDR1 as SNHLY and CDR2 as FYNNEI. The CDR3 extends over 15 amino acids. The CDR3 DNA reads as TGTGCCAGCAGGTCTACATACTCTGGGGCCAACGTCCTGACTTTC. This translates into CASRSTYSGANVLTF.

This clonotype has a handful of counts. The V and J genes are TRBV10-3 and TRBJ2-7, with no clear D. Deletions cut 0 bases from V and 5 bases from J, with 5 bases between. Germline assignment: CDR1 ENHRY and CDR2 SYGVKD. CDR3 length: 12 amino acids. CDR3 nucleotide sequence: TGTGCCATCAGTGAGTCCGTGGACGAGCAGTACTTC. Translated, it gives CAISESVDEQYF.

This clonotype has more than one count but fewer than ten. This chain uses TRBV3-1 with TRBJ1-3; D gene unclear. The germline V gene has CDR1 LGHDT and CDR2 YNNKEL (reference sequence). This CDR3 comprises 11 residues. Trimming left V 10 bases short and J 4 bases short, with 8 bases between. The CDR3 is CATTSGNTIYF. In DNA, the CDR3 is TGTGCCACGACGTCCGGAAACACCATATATTTT.

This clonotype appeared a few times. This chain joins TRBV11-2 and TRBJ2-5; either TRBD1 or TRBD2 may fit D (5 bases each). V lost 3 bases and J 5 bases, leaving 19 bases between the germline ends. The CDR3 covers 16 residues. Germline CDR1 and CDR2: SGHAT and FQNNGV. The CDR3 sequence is CASSFNVPGSGETQYF. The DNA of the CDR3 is TGTGCCAGCAGCTTTAATGTTCCGGGATCAGGGGAGACCCAGTACTTC.

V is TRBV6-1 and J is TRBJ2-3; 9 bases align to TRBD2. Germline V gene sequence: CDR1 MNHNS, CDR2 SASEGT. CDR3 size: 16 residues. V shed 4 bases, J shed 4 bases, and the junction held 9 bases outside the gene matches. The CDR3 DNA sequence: TGTGCCAGCAGTGCCGTTAGCGGGAGTAGCGCAGATACGCAGTATTTT. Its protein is CASSAVSGSSADTQYF.

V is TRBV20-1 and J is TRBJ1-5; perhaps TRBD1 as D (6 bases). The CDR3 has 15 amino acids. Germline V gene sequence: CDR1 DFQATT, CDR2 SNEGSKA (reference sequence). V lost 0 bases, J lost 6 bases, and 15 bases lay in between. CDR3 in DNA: TGCAGTGCTAGAGATCGGGTCAGGGGCGGTCAGCCCCAGCATTTT. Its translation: CSARDRVRGGQPQHF.

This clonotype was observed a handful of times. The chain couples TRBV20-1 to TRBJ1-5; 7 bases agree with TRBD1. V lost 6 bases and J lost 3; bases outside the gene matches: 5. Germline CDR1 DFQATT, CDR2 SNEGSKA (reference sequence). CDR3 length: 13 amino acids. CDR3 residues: CSARGGNNQPQHF. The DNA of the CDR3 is TGCAGTGCCCGAGGGGGCAACAATCAGCCCCAGCATTTT.

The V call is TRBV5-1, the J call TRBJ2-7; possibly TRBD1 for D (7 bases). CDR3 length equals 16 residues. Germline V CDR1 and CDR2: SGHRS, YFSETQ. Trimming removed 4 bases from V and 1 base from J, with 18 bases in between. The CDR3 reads CASSPGGTDFSYEQYF. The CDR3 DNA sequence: TGCGCCAGCAGCCCAGGAGGGACAGACTTTTCCTACGAGCAGTACTTC.

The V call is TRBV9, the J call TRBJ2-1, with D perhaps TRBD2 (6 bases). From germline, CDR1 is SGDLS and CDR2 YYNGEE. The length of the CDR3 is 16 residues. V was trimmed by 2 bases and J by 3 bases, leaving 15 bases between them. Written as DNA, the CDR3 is TGTGCCAGCAGCGTCTCCGGGAGTGGGGGCTACAATGAGCAGTTCTTC. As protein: CASSVSGSGGYNEQFF.

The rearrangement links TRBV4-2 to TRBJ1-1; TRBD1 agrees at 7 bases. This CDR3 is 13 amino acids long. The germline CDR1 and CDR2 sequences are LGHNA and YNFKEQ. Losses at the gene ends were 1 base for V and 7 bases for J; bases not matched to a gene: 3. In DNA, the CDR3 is TGTGCCAGCAGCCAAGTTGGGGACAGTGAAGCTTTCTTT. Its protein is CASSQVGDSEAFF.

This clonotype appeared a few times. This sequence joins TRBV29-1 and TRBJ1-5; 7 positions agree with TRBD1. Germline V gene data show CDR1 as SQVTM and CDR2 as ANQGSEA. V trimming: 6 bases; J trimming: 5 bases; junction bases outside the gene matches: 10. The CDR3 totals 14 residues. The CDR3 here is CSVSTGNLDQPQHF. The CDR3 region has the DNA TGCAGCGTATCGACAGGGAACTTAGATCAGCCCCAGCATTTT.